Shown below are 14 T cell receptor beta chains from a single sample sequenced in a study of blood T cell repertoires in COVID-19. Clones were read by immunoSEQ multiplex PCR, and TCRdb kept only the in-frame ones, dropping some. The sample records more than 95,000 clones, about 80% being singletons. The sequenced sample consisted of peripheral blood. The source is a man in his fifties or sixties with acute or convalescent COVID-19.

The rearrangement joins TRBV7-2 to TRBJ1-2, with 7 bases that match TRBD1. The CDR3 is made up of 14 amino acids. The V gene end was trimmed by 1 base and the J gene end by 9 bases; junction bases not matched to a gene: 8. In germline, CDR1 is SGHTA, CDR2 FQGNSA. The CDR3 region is CASSLEGQTARYTF. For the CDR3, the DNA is TGTGCCAGCAGCTTAGAGGGACAGACGGCACGCTACACCTTC. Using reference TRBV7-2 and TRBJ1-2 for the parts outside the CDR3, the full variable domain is GAGVSQSPSNKVTEKGKDVELRCDPISGHTALYWYRQSLGQGLEFLIYFQGNSAPDKSGLPSDRFSAERTGGSVSTLTIQRTQQEDSAVYLCASSLEGQTARYTFGSGTRLTVV.

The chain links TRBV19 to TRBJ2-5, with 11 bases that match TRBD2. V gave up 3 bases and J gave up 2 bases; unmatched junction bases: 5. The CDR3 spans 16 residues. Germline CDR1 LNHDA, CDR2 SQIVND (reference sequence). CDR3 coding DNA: TGTGCCAGTAGTATTGCGGGGACTAGCGGACAAGAGACCCAGTACTTC. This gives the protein CASSIAGTSGQETQYF.

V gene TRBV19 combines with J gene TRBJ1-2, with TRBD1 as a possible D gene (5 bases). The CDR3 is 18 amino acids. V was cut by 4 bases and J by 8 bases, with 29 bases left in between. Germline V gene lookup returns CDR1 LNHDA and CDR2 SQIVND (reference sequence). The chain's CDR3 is CASSKEGANPLLMRGYTF. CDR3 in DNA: TGTGCCAGTAGTAAGGAAGGGGCGAACCCGTTGTTGATGCGGGGCTACACCTTC.

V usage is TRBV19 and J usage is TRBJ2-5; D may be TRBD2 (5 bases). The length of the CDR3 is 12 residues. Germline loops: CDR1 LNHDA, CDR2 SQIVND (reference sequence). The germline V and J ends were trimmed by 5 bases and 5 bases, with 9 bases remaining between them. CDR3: CASSPRGETQYF. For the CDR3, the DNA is TGTGCCAGTAGTCCGAGAGGGGAGACCCAGTACTTC.

The CDR3 DNA follows: TGTGCCACCAGCAGAGATGGAACTAGCGGATACAATGAGCAGTTCTTC. It yields the protein CATSRDGTSGYNEQFF. V and J are TRBV15 and TRBJ2-1; 8 bases are a match to TRBD2. V lost 0 bases, J lost 4 bases, and 5 bases stayed unmatched. The CDR3 sequence is 16 residues long. Germline V lookup: CDR1 LNHNV, CDR2 YYDKDF (reference sequence).

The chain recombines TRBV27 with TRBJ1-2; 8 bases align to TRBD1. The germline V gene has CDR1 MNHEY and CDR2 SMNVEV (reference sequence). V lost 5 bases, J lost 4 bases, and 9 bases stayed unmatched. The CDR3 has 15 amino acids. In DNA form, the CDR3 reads TGTGCCAGCAGTAAGTGGGACAGGAACGGCTATGGCTACACCTTC. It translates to CASSKWDRNGYGYTF.

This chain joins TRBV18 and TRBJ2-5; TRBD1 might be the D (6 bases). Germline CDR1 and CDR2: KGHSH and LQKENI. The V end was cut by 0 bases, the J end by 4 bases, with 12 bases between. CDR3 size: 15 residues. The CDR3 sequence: CASSPPITGLETQYF. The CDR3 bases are TGTGCCAGCTCACCACCAATTACAGGGTTAGAGACCCAGTACTTC.

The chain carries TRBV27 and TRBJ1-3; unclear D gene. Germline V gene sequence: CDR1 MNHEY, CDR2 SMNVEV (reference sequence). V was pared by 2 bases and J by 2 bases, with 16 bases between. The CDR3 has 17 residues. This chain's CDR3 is CASSLSPGRDPGNTIYF. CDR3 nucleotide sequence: TGTGCCAGCAGTTTAAGCCCCGGGAGAGACCCTGGAAACACCATATATTTT.

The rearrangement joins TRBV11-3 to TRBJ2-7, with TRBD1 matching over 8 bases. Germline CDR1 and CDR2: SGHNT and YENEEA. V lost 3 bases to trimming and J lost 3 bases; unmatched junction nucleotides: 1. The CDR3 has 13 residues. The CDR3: CASSLDRVYEQYF. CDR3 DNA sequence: TGTGCCAGCAGCTTGGACAGGGTCTACGAGCAGTACTTC.

CDR3 coding DNA: TGTGCCAGCCTCAGGGAAAACTACGAGCAGTACTTC. This translates into CASLRENYEQYF. The gene calls are TRBV6-5 and TRBJ2-7; weak D call: TRBD1 (5 bases). Germline V gives CDR1 MNHEY, CDR2 SVGAGI. Trimming removed 8 bases at V and 3 bases at J, with 11 bases between. The CDR3 is 12 residues long.

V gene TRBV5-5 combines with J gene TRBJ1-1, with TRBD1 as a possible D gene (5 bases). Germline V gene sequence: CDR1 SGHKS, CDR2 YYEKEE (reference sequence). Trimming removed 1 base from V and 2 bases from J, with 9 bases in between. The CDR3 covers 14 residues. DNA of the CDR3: TGTGCCAGCAGCTTGTTCACAGGAAACACTGAAGCTTTCTTT. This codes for CASSLFTGNTEAFF.

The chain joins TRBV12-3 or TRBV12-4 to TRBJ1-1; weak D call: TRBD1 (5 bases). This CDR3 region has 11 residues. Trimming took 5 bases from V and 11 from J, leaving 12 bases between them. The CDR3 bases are TGTGCCAGCAGTGCCTCCAGGGCGGCTTTCTTT. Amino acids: CASSASRAAFF.

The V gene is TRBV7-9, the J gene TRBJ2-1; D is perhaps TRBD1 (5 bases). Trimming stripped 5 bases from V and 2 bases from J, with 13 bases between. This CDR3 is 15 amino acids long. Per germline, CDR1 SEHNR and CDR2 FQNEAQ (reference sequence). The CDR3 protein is CASSLRGSTYNEQFF. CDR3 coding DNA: TGTGCCAGCAGCCTTAGGGGCAGCACCTACAATGAGCAGTTCTTC.

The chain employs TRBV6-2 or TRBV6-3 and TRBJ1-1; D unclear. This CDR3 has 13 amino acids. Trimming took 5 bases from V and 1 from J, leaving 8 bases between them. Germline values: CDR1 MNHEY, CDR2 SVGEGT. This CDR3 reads CASSATENTEAFF. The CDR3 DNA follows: TGTGCCAGCAGTGCTACAGAGAACACTGAAGCTTTCTTT.